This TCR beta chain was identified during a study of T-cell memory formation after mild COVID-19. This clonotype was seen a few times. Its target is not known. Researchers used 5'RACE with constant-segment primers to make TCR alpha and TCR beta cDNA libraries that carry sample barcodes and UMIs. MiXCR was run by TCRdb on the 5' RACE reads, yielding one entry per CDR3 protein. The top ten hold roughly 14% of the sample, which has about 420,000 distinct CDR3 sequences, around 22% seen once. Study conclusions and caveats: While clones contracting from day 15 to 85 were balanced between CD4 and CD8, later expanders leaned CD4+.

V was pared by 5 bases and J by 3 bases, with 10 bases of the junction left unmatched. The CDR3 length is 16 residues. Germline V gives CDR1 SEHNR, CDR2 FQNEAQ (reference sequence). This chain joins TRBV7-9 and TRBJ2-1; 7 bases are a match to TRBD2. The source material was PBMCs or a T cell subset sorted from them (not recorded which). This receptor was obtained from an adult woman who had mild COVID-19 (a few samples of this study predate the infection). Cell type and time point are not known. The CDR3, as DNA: TGTGCCAGCAGCCCGCCTAGCGGAGCTTACTACAATGAGCAGTTCTTC. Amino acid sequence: CASSPPSGAYYNEQFF.